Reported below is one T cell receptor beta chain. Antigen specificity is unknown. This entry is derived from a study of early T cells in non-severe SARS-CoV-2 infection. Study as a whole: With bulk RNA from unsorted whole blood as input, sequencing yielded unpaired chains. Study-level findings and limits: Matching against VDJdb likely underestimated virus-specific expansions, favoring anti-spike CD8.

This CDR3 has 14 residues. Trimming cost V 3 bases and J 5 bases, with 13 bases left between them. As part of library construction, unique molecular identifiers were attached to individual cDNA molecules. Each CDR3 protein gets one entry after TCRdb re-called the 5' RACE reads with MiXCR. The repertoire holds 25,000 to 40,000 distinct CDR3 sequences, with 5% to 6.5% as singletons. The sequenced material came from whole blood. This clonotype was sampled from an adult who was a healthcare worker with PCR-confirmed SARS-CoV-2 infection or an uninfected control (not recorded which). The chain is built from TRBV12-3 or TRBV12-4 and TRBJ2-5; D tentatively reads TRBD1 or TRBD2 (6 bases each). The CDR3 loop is CASSFGGGVETQYF. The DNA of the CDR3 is TGTGCCAGCAGTTTTGGGGGCGGGGTGGAGACCCAGTACTTC.